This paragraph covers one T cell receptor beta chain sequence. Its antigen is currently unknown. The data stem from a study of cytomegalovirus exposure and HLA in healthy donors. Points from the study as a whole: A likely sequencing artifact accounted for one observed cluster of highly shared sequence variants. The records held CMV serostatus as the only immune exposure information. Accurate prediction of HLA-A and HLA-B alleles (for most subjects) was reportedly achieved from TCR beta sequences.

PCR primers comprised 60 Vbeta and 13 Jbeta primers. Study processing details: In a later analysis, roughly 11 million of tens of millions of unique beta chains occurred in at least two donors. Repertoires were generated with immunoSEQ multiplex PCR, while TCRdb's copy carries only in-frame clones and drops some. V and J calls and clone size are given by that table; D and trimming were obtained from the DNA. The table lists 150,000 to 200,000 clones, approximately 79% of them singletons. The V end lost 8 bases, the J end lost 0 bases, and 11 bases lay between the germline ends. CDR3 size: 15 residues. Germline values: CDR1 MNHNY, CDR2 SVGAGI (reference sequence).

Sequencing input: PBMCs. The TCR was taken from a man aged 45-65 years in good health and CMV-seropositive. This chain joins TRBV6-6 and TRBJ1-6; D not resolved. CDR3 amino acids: CASGIGSSYNSPLHF. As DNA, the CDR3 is TGTGCCAGCGGAATAGGGAGCTCCTATAATTCACCCCTCCACTTT.